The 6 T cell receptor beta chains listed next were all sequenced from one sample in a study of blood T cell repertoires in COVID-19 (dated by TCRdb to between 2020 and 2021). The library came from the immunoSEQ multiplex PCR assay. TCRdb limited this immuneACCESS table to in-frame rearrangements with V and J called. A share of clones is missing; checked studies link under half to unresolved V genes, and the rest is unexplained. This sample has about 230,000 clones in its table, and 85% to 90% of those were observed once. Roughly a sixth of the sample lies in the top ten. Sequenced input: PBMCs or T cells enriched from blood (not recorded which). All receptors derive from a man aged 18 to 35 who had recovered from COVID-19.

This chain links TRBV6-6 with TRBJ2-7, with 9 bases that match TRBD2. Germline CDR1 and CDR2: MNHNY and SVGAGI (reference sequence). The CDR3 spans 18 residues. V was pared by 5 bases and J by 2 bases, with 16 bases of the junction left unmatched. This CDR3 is CASSPLRAGGEYPYEQYF. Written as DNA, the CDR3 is TGTGCCAGCAGTCCCCTCAGGGCGGGAGGGGAATACCCCTACGAGCAGTACTTC.

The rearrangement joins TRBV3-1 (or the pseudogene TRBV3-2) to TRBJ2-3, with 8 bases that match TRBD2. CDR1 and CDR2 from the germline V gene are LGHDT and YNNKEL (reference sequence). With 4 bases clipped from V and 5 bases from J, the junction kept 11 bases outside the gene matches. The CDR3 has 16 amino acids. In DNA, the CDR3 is TGTGCCAGCAGCCCACATGCGGGGGGCCATGAAGATACGCAGTATTTT. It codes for CASSPHAGGHEDTQYF.

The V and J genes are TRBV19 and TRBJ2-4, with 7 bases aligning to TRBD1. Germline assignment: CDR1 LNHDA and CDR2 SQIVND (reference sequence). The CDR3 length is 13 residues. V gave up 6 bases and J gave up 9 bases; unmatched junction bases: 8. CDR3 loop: CASRNTGAGIQYF. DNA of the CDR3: TGTGCCAGTAGAAACACAGGGGCCGGCATTCAGTACTTC.

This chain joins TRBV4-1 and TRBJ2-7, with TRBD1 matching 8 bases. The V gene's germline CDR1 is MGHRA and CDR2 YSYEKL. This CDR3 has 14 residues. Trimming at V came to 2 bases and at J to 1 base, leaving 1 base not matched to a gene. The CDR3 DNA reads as TGCGCCAGCAGCCAAAGACAGGGGTCCTACGAGCAGTACTTC. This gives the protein CASSQRQGSYEQYF.

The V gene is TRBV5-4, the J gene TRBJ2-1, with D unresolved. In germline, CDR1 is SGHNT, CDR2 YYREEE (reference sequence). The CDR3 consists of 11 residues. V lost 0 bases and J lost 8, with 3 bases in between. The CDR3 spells CASSLADEQFF. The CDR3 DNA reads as TGTGCCAGCAGCTTGGCTGATGAGCAGTTCTTC.

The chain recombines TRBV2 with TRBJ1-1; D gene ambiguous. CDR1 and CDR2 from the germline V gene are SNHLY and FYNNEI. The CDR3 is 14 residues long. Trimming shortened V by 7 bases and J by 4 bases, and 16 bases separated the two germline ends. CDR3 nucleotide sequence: TGTGCCAGCACCGACGGTCCGGGAGGCACTGAAGCTTTCTTT. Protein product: CASTDGPGGTEAFF.